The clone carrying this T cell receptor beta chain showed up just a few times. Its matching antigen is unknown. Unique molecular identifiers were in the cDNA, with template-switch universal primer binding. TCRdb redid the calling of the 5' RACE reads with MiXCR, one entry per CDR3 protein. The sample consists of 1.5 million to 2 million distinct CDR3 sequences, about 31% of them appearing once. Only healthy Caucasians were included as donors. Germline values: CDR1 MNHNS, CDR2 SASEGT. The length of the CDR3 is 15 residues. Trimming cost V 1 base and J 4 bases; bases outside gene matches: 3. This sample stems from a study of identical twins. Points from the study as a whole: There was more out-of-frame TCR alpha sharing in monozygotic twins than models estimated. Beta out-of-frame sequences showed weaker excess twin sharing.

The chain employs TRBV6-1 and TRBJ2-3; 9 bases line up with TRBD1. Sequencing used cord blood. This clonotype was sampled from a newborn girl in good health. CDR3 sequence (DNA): TGTGCCAGCAGTGAAGGGACAGGGGAAGCAGATACGCAGTATTTT. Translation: CASSEGTGEADTQYF.